This T cell receptor (beta chain) appears in the sequencing data of a study of T cell responses to AZD1222 COVID-19 vaccine. Findings of the study overall: Once two AZD1222 doses were given, Spike-specific TCR breadth and depth went up. Repertoires were obtained only post-peak T cell response. Spike as a whole was targeted by vaccine-associated CD4 TCRs, dominant at 160-218 and 743-854.

Turning to this clone: Antigen: not known.

This table comes from immunoSEQ multiplex PCR, and its TCRdb copy is limited to in-frame clones, with some not included. The table has tens of thousands of clones, 90% seen once; the top ten hold 3% to 3.5%. Pooled together were second doses at about 4 or about 12 weeks. This specimen consisted of peripheral blood, obtained 28 days after the second AZD1222 dose. The source of this sequence is an adult who received the AZD1222 COVID-19 vaccine.

CDR3 sequence reads: CASSADSARPQHF. CDR3 sequence (DNA): TGTGCCAGCAGTGCAGACAGCGCCCGACCCCAGCATTTT. The chain recombines TRBV2 with TRBJ1-5; TRBD1 is a possible D gene (5 bases). Germline V lookup: CDR1 SNHLY, CDR2 FYNNEI. The CDR3 extends over 13 amino acids. V was cut by 4 bases and J by 10 bases, with 14 bases left in between.